The table lists the clone carrying this T cell receptor (beta chain) with many counts. The data were taken from a study of T cell repertoires in cytomegalovirus infection. The CDR3 is made up of 15 amino acids. Trimming pared 0 bases from V and 3 bases from J, leaving 11 bases between. Looked up from germline, CDR1 is KGHSH and CDR2 is LQKENI. TCRdb reanalysed the reads using MiXCR and keeps one entry per CDR3 protein. This repertoire shows 310,000 or so distinct CDR3 sequences, 9.6% found once; its top ten account for approximately 2.3%. The rearrangement joins TRBV18 to TRBJ1-2, with a tentative D call TRBD1 (5 bases). The receptor comes from a human donor in good health (CMV status not recorded). Some clones in this sample may be carry-over from other donors' samples. The sequencing input was PBMCs. The CDR3 loop reads CASSPPGPGDYGYTF. DNA for the CDR3: TGTGCCAGCTCACCACCGGGGCCAGGTGACTATGGCTACACCTTC.